The rows below give T cell receptor beta chains drawn from one sample of a study of blood T cell repertoires in COVID-19. The assay was immunoSEQ multiplex PCR, and TCRdb's table has in-frame clones only and misses some. The data hold more than 110,000 clones, with approximately 80% observed a single time. Sequencing input: peripheral blood. Receptor source: a woman older than 75 in a cohort sampled during active or convalescent COVID-19. CDR3s include the opening cysteine and the closing phenylalanine or tryptophan. A D gene is named only where the DNA matches it firmly.

D,V,CDR3
NA,TRBV6-2/TRBV6-3,CASSYGQVNTGELFF
TRBD1,TRBV7-9,CASSKQGEREKLFF
NA,TRBV24-1,CATSDGGAEETQYF
NA,TRBV4-2,CASSQALSVNTEAFF
NA,TRBV11-3,CASSLDMTDEQYF
NA,TRBV5-1,CASSLGAGGEKLFF
NA,TRBV12-3/TRBV12-4,CASSQKFFEKLFF
NA,TRBV7-9,CASSLNGAPSDEQYF
NA,TRBV5-6,CASSLETGSAYGYTF
TRBD2,TRBV6-5,CASSDLTAGGQFF
NA,TRBV19,CASSISGDQPQHF
NA,TRBV27,CASSLSMAGTDTQYF
NA,TRBV11-3,CASSLSMGSSYEQYF
TRBD2,TRBV7-2,CASSQTSGGAGELFF
NA,TRBV6-2/TRBV6-3,CASSYSATGRPTQYF
TRBD1,TRBV4-3,CASSRTGGDGYTF
TRBD1,TRBV2,CASNRDRAGQPQHF
NA,TRBV28,CASSLLGANTGELFF
NA,TRBV10-3,CAITGQTSGNTIYF
NA,TRBV10-3,CATLEPKTDNEQFF
TRBD2,TRBV4-2,CASSQASGVQETQYF
NA,TRBV3-1/TRBV3-2,CASSQAASGSFYEQYF
NA,TRBV28,CASSSPGGYTF
NA,TRBV15,CATAGGRGNTIYF
NA,TRBV7-9,CASSLSRTEETQYF
NA,TRBV2,CASSETRAGANVLTF
TRBD1,TRBV10-3,CAIRKDRMNTEAFF
TRBD2,TRBV5-4,CASSFGLVGETQYF
TRBD2,TRBV28,CASSPILAGVTGELFF
NA,TRBV7-9,CQLREGYCRSNGEKLFF
TRBD1,TRBV5-4,CASSADRDGYTF
NA,TRBV3-1/TRBV3-2,CASSHKGGGIEQFF
NA,TRBV11-2,CASSLNRAMNTEAFF